This T cell receptor (beta chain) was recovered during a study of cytomegalovirus exposure and HLA in healthy donors. The study's findings and limits: There were around 160 TCR beta chains listed as cytomegalovirus-associated. The dataset shows that most TCR sequences were rare, while some public TCRs occurred in many donors. A classifier reportedly called cytomegalovirus status with high sensitivity and specificity.

The CDR3 length is 17 residues. Germline trimming cut 4 bases from V and 5 bases from J; bases unmatched to any gene: 10. Per germline, CDR1 SGHNT and CDR2 YENEEA. This table comes from immunoSEQ multiplex PCR, and its TCRdb copy is limited to in-frame clones, with some not included. In the table there are roughly 200,000 clones, roughly four fifths of which are singletons. Points on this clone: The antigen remains undetermined.

The chain is built from TRBV11-3 and TRBJ2-1, with 11 positions matching TRBD2. Sequencing was performed on PBMCs. This clonotype was sampled from a woman aged 18-29 years in good health and CMV-seropositive. CDR3 sequence reads: CASSSGPGTSGNNEQFF. DNA of the CDR3: TGTGCCAGCAGCTCAGGACCCGGGACTAGCGGAAACAATGAGCAGTTCTTC.